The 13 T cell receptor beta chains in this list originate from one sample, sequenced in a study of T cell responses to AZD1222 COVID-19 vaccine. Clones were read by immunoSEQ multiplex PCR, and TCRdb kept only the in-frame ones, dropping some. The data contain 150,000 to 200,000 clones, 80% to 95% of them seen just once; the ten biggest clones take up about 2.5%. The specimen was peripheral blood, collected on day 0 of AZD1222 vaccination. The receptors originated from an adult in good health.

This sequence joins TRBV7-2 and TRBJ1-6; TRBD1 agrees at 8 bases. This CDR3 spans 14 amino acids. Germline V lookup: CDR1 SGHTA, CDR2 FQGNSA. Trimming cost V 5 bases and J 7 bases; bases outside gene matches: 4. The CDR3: CASSVGQGNSPLHF. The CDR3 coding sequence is TGTGCCAGCAGCGTCGGACAGGGCAATTCACCCCTCCACTTT.

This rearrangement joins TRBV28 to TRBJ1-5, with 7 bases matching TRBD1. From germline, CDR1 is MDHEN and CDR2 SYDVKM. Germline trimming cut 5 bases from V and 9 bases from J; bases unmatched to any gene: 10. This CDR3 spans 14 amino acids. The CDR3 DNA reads TGTGCCAGCAGTCTTCCTTACAGGGGACGGCCCCAGCATTTT. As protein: CASSLPYRGRPQHF.

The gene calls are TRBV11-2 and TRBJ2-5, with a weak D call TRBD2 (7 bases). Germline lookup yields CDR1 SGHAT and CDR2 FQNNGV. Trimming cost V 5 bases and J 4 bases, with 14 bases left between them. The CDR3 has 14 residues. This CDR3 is CASSPGGGAETQYF. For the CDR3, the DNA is TGTGCCAGCAGCCCAGGTGGGGGGGCAGAGACCCAGTACTTC.

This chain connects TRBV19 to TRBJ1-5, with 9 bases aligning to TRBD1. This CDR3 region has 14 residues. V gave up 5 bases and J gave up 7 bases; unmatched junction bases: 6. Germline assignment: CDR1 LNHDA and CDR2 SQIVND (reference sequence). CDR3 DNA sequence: TGTGCCAGTAGTGACAGGGGGAGCGTACAGCCCCAGCATTTT. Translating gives CASSDRGSVQPQHF.

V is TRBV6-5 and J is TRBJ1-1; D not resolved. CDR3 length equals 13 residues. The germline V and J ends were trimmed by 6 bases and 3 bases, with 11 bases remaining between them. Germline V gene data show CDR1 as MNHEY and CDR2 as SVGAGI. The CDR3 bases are TGTGCCAGCAGGTCCGGGTTCCACACTGAAGCTTTCTTT. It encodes CASRSGFHTEAFF.

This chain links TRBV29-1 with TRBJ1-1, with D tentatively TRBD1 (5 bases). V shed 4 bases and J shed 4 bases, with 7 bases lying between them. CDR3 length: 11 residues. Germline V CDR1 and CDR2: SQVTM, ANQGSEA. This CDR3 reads CSVAGFTEAFF. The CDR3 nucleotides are TGCAGCGTTGCAGGGTTCACTGAAGCTTTCTTT.

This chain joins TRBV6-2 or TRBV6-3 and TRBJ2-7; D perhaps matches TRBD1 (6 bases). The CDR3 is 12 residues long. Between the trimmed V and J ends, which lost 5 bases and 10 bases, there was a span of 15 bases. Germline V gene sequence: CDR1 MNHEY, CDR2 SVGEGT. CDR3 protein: CASSLRTAQQYF. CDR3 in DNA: TGTGCCAGCAGTCTCCGGACAGCCCAACAGTACTTC.

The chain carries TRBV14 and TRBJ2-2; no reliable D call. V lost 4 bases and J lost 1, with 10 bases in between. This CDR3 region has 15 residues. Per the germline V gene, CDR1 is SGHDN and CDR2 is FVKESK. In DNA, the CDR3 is TGTGCCAGCAGCCGAGAAGTGGGGAACACCGGGGAGCTGTTTTTT. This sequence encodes CASSREVGNTGELFF.

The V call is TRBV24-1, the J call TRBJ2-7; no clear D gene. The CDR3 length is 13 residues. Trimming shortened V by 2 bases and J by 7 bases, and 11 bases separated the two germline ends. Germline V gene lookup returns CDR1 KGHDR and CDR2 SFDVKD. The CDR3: CATSDSHAREQYF. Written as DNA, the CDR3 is TGTGCCACCAGTGATTCGCACGCACGGGAGCAGTACTTC.

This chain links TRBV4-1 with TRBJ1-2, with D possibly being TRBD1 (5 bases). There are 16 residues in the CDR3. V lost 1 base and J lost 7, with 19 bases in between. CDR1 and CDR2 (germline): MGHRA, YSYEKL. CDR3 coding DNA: TGCGCCAGCAGCCAAGTGATAGGGGACCTCCTGGGTGGCTACACCTTC. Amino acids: CASSQVIGDLLGGYTF.

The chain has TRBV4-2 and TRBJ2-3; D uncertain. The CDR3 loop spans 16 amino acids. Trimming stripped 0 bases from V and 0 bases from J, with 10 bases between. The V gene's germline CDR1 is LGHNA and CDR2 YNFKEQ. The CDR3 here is CASSQEGFSSTDTQYF. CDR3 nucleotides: TGTGCCAGCAGCCAAGAGGGTTTTTCTAGCACAGATACGCAGTATTTT.

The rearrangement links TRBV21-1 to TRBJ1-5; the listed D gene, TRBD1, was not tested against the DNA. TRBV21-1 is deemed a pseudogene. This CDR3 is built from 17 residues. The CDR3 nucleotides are TGTGCCAGCAGCAAAGCGTCAAGGGGACAACTTGATCAGCCCCAGCATTTT. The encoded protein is CASSKASRGQLDQPQHF.

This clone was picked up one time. Here the CDR3 reads CATSRWGAVEAFF. The CDR3 DNA sequence: TGTGCCACCTCTCGCTGGGGCGCGGTTGAAGCTTTCTTT. The chain has TRBV19 and TRBJ1-1; tentatively, D is TRBD1 (5 bases). Trimming removed 10 bases at V and 7 bases at J, with 19 bases between. The V gene's germline CDR1 is LNHDA and CDR2 SQIVND (reference sequence). CDR3 length: 13 residues.